This T cell receptor beta chain was profiled in a study of blood T cells in healthy people across ages. This clonotype was recorded a few times. Primers used in a second PCR of roughly 6 to 11 cycles were a sample-barcoded 5' primer and a J-beta primer mix. TCRdb re-called the 5' RACE reads through MiXCR, storing one row per CDR3 protein. The sample gives 380,000 or so distinct CDR3 sequences, about 49% of which show up once; around 49% is in the top ten. This CDR3 spans 15 amino acids. Germline-derived CDR1 and CDR2 are MDHEN and SYDVKM. The ends were cut back, 2 bases at V and 5 bases at J, with 15 bases in the middle.

Sequencing was performed on blood. This clonotype originated in a man aged 55 to 70 in good health. The chain recombines TRBV28 with TRBJ2-5; tentatively, D is TRBD2 (6 bases). In nucleotides, the CDR3 is TGTGCCAGCAGTTTAGTAAAAGGAGGGGTGGAGACCCAGTACTTC. Translation gives CASSLVKGGVETQYF.